This T cell receptor (beta chain) comes out of a study of T cells in Graves' hyperthyroidism and ophthalmopathy (dated 2019 in TCRdb). Study-wide context: Peripheral blood samples were taken at the time of initial diagnosis, prior to any treatment. An independent validation cohort of 18 to 20 hyperthyroidism patients and approximately 17 patients who later progressed to ophthalmopathy tested prospective prediction of ophthalmopathy. In roughly six Graves' hyperthyroidism patients, the study also compared T-cell repertoires from thyroid tissue with T-cell repertoires from blood. A discovery cohort of about a hundred patients, about 43 with Graves' ophthalmopathy and fewer than 65 with stable Graves' hyperthyroidism, was used to find distinguishing TCR V-J signatures. Once sampling was done, hyperthyroidism patients were given methimazole at a starting dose of 30 mg daily, whereas ophthalmopathy patients were given high-dose intravenous methylprednisolone. The 75 to 100 discovery patients were divided at random into training and test sets in a 7:3 ratio. The paper describes TCR Vbeta CDR3 sequencing of 135 peripheral blood samples, made up of about 41 ophthalmopathy patients, approximately 73 hyperthyroidism patients and 17 progressor patients. Summary of the overall study and its limitations: In validation, the model predicted progression to ophthalmopathy with about 71% sensitivity and approximately 74% specificity, a median of 6.5 months before onset. A 13 V-J signature model separated ophthalmopathy from stable hyperthyroidism, with nearly 90% sensitivity and around 84% specificity in cross-validation and 80%/75% in testing. Sample size was not statistically predetermined, and investigators were not blinded to group allocation. Most expanded thyroid clonotypes (frequency above 0.001) were also found in blood, which suggests that blood repertoires may mirror thyroid immune responses.

On this clonotype: This receptor's antigen is unknown. The record has no base qualities; no much larger clone is one base away.

The TCR beta CDR3 regions were amplified from the RNA transcripts. The first round of RT-PCR for the TCR CDR3 was performed with the HTBI primer set and the Qiagen OneStep RT-PCR kit. A second multiplex PCR round built the libraries, followed by size selection and purification. The libraries were sequenced on an Illumina HiSeq2000 using paired-end 100 bp reads. In the authors' own workflow: SOAPnuke was used to process the raw data, throwing out any read that contained adapters or uncalled bases, had a mean Phred below 15, or lacked an exact constant-primer or identifier match. High-quality paired reads were merged using COPE v1.2.5, and each unique nucleotide sequence was defined as a clonotype. MiTCR v1.1 was used to align clonotypes to the IMGT TRBV, TRBD and TRBJ reference segments. The analysis included only V-J combinations with a frequency above 0.0001, which together covered about 99% of the repertoires. A TCS score was defined as the ratio between F50 (clonal expansion) and ExV (chaos), using BLOSUM62-based TCRdist between CDR3 peptides within each V-J. Welch's t-statistics and random forest reduced 500 to 550 V-J features to 10 to 15, which were used in a naive Bayes classifier (R e1071). TCRdb itself trimmed the public reads at Q25 with fastp, ran MiXCR and retained productive beta chains. Under each unique CDR3 protein, matching rows form one entry showing the most common genes and DNA. The V and J calls reflect TCRdb's pipeline rather than the authors' work. Counted in this sample were under 250,000 distinct CDR3 sequences; around 26% of them appeared once. Around 32% of the sample lies in the top ten.

The CDR3 starts with the cysteine, ends with the phenylalanine, and has 12 residues. Only the CDR3 DNA is retained, 36 bases long and in frame from the first base. In the germline V gene, CDR1 corresponds to MDHEN and CDR2 to SYDVKM. The V end loses 7 bases and the J end loses 4 bases, and a stretch of 10 bases separates them. Moderately to severely active disease, a Clinical Activity Score of at least 3, a NOSPECS grade of at least 4, and a duration under 3 months were present in ophthalmopathy patients. The study excluded patients with uncontrolled infections, other autoimmune diseases, pregnancy or lactation. Diagnoses were established on the basis of clinical symptoms, serum thyroxine and TRAb, thyroid ultrasound, and orbital computed tomography. PBMCs were isolated from approximately 10 ml of fresh peripheral blood by Ficoll-Paque density gradient centrifugation. Total RNA was extracted using Trizol reagent, and RNA quality was assessed on an Agilent 2100 Bioanalyzer.

This TCR came from a woman aged 40 to 49 with Graves' ophthalmopathy. This receptor chain uses TRBV28 and TRBJ1-1; TRBD1 is perhaps the D gene, given 5 matching bases. The specimen sequenced was blood. Read as DNA, the sequence is TGTGCCAGCACGGGGGGAGGCACTGAAGCTTTCTTT. It is translated as CASTGGGTEAFF.